Below, 21 T cell receptor beta chains from the same sample are listed, as sequenced in a study of T-cell reconstitution after alpha-beta-depleted transplantation in children. Preparation of the TCRbeta library used unique molecular identifiers. Each CDR3 protein gets one entry after TCRdb re-called the PCR reads with MiXCR. The table includes over 150,000 distinct CDR3 sequences, roughly 6.6% detected once. Sequencing was performed on PBMCs, taken before TCRalphabeta/CD19-depleted stem cell transplant. All receptors come from a boy younger than 10 with acute lymphoblastic leukemia, due to receive a stem cell transplant.

This clonotype came up a few times. This chain joins TRBV20-1 and TRBJ1-4; D remains ambiguous. Trimming left V 2 bases short and J 8 bases short, with 12 bases between. This CDR3 has 13 residues. CDR1 is DFQATT and CDR2 is SNEGSKA in the germline V gene (reference sequence). The CDR3 reads CSARRRIQEKLFF. The CDR3 DNA sequence: TGCAGTGCTAGACGGCGGATTCAGGAAAAACTGTTTTTT.

This clonotype was detected many times. The chain carries TRBV7-8 and TRBJ2-2; D possibly corresponds to TRBD2 (6 bases). V was cut by 1 base and J by 6 bases, with 9 bases left in between. Germline loops: CDR1 SGHVS, CDR2 FQNEAQ. The CDR3 sequence is 14 residues long. CDR3 nucleotides: TGTGCCAGCAGCTTAGGAGCGGGCGCCGGGGAGCTGTTTTTT. As protein: CASSLGAGAGELFF.

This clonotype appeared many times. The genes are TRBV29-1 and TRBJ2-3; the D gene is possibly TRBD1 (6 bases). Trimming cost V 3 bases and J 2 bases, with 9 bases left between them. The CDR3 contains 13 residues. CDR1 is SQVTM and CDR2 is ANQGSEA in the germline V gene. The CDR3 DNA reads as TGCAGCGTTGATAGGACAGACACAGATACGCAGTATTTT. Translated: CSVDRTDTDTQYF.

V and J are TRBV3-1 and TRBJ2-5, with 14 bases that match TRBD2. The CDR3 covers 18 residues. The germline V gene has CDR1 LGHDT and CDR2 YNNKEL (reference sequence). The junction had 18 bases not matched to a gene; V was cut back by 10 bases and J by 5 bases. CDR3 DNA sequence: TGTGCCATCTGTGACCGGACTAGCGGGGGGAACCAAAGGGAGACCCAGTACTTC. Translating gives CAICDRTSGGNQRETQYF.

The table lists this clonotype with many counts. The chain uses TRBV12-3 or TRBV12-4 and TRBJ1-1; D is possibly TRBD1 (5 bases). This CDR3 has 14 amino acids. The ends were cut back, 5 bases at V and 1 base at J, with 11 bases in the middle. In DNA, the CDR3 is TGTGCCAGCAGTCCAGGGAAAGCGAACACTGAAGCTTTCTTT. This codes for CASSPGKANTEAFF.

This chain's CDR3 is CASSSDRGVTDTQYF. The CDR3 bases are TGTGCCAGCAGTTCGGACAGGGGTGTCACAGATACGCAGTATTTT. J is TRBJ2-3 and V is TRBV28; TRBD1 aligns across 9 bases. CDR3 size: 15 residues. V lost 4 bases to trimming and J lost 2 bases; unmatched junction nucleotides: 4. The germline V gene encodes CDR1 MDHEN and CDR2 SYDVKM.

This clonotype was seen at least ten times. J is TRBJ2-3 and V is TRBV11-2; D unclear. The germline V and J ends were trimmed by 3 bases and 2 bases, with 9 bases remaining between them. Germline CDR1 and CDR2: SGHAT and FQNNGV. This CDR3 comprises 14 residues. In DNA, the CDR3 is TGTGCCAGCAGCTTGGATGTGTTCACAGATACGCAGTATTTT. It codes for CASSLDVFTDTQYF.

The sample holds one count of this clonotype. An end of the junction differs from the germline gene, which may be a read error. This sequence joins TRBV3-1 and TRBJ1-5, with TRBD1 matching over 12 bases. Germline V CDR1 and CDR2: LGHDT, YNNKEL (reference sequence). The CDR3 loop spans 15 amino acids. The CDR3 spells CATSPGTGGDQPQHF. The CDR3 DNA reads as TGTGCCACCAGCCCTGGGACAGGGGGCGATCAGCCCCAGCATTTT.

This clonotype was seen many times. V and J are TRBV20-1 and TRBJ2-2; the D gene is possibly TRBD2 (6 bases). Germline V gene data show CDR1 as DFQATT and CDR2 as SNEGSKA (reference sequence). The CDR3 totals 13 residues. With 5 bases removed from V and 4 bases from J, the gap between germline ends came to 11 bases. CDR3 sequence: CSARGMSTGELFF. In nucleotides, the CDR3 is TGCAGTGCTCGGGGGATGTCCACCGGGGAGCTGTTTTTT.

CDR3 DNA sequence: TGTGCCAGCAGCACAGCGGGGGGGTTGGATGAGCAGTTCTTC. It encodes CASSTAGGLDEQFF. The rearrangement links TRBV7-2 to TRBJ2-1; TRBD2 matches 10 bases. CDR1 is SGHTA, CDR2 FQGNSA, per germline. The CDR3 extends over 14 amino acids. Unmatched junction bases numbered 6, after V lost 5 bases and J lost 8 bases.

This clonotype was recorded a few times. The chain joins TRBV5-1 to TRBJ2-7; TRBD1 aligns across 8 bases. CDR1 is SGHRS, CDR2 YFSETQ, per germline. The junction had 7 bases not matched to a gene; V was cut back by 5 bases and J by 3 bases. The CDR3 spans 14 residues. CDR3 in amino acids: CASRRTGNIYEQYF. CDR3 nucleotide sequence: TGCGCCAGCAGACGGACAGGGAACATCTACGAGCAGTACTTC.

The chain is built from TRBV14 and TRBJ1-1; tentative D call: TRBD1 (6 bases). The ends were cut back, 0 bases at V and 1 base at J, with 15 bases in the middle. Germline CDR1 and CDR2: SGHDN and FVKESK. The CDR3 extends over 17 amino acids. CDR3 DNA sequence: TGTGCCAGCAGCCAAGACCAGGGGCGATGGACGAACACTGAAGCTTTCTTT. Protein product: CASSQDQGRWTNTEAFF.

This clonotype was found a few times. The chain couples TRBV7-9 to TRBJ2-3; TRBD1 matches 8 bases. V dropped 5 bases and J dropped 4; count of bases not matched to a gene: 11. From germline, CDR1 is SEHNR and CDR2 FQNEAQ (reference sequence). CDR3 size: 16 residues. The CDR3 reads CASSHPQGQGADTQYF. In DNA form, the CDR3 reads TGTGCCAGCAGCCACCCCCAAGGACAGGGCGCAGATACGCAGTATTTT.

This clonotype was seen a few times. The chain combines TRBV20-1 with TRBJ2-7, with D perhaps matching TRBD1 (6 bases). The V end lost 5 bases, the J end lost 6 bases, and 17 bases lay between the germline ends. Per germline, CDR1 DFQATT and CDR2 SNEGSKA (reference sequence). The CDR3 has 13 amino acids. CDR3 region: CSALGQGLSEQYF. CDR3 bases: TGCAGTGCTTTGGGACAAGGGCTTTCCGAGCAGTACTTC.

This clonotype was detected many times. V and J are TRBV6-1 and TRBJ2-3; no reliable D call. Germline V gene data show CDR1 as MNHNS and CDR2 as SASEGT. With 4 bases removed from V and 0 bases from J, the gap between germline ends came to 8 bases. This CDR3 is 14 amino acids long. The CDR3 loop is CASSARSSTDTQYF. The DNA of the CDR3 is TGTGCCAGCAGTGCGAGGTCAAGCACAGATACGCAGTATTTT.

This clonotype was counted many times. V and J are TRBV7-2 and TRBJ1-1, with a tentative D call TRBD1 (6 bases). CDR3 size: 13 residues. V was cut by 10 bases and J by 4 bases, with 16 bases left in between. The germline V gene has CDR1 SGHTA and CDR2 FQGNSA. The CDR3 nucleotides are TGTGCCACCGAACAGGGAGGAGGCACTGAAGCTTTCTTT. The encoded protein is CATEQGGGTEAFF.

The sample holds many counts of this clonotype. This rearrangement joins TRBV20-1 to TRBJ2-5; tentatively, D is TRBD2 (6 bases). The germline CDR1 and CDR2 sequences are DFQATT and SNEGSKA (reference sequence). V was trimmed by 6 bases and J by 5 bases, leaving 16 bases between them. The CDR3 covers 13 residues. Written as DNA, the CDR3 is TGCAGTGCAGACCCCTGGGGGGTTGAGACCCAGTACTTC. It yields the protein CSADPWGVETQYF.

This clonotype was found many times. V is TRBV29-1 and J is TRBJ2-3; 9 bases are shared with TRBD1. Per germline, CDR1 SQVTM and CDR2 ANQGSEA. The V segment lost 7 bases and the J segment 6 bases; nucleotides outside the gene matches: 11. The CDR3 runs to 14 residues. CDR3 bases: TGCAGCGCCCATGGTGACAGGGGGTTTGATACGCAGTATTTT. It is translated as CSAHGDRGFDTQYF.

This clonotype was counted many times. The J gene is TRBJ2-7, the V gene TRBV29-1; D perhaps matches TRBD1 (5 bases). The V gene's germline CDR1 is SQVTM and CDR2 ANQGSEA. V was clipped by 2 bases and J by 6 bases, with 14 bases between them. CDR3 length: 13 amino acids. This CDR3 is CSVELFRDGEQYF. The CDR3 DNA reads TGCAGCGTTGAACTATTCAGGGATGGCGAGCAGTACTTC.

This clonotype appeared many times. The chain uses TRBV2 and TRBJ2-2, with 7 bases lining up with TRBD1. Looked up from germline, CDR1 is SNHLY and CDR2 is FYNNEI. This CDR3 has 15 amino acids. Germline trimming cut 6 bases from V and 4 bases from J; bases unmatched to any gene: 8. CDR3 sequence: CASRPPTGSTGELFF. The CDR3 DNA is TGTGCCAGCAGGCCACCGACAGGGAGCACCGGGGAGCTGTTTTTT.

This clonotype was recorded at least ten times. The V call is TRBV5-1, the J call TRBJ2-3; 8 nucleotides line up with TRBD2. Germline V CDR1 and CDR2: SGHRS, YFSETQ. The CDR3 is 16 amino acids. V lost 1 base and J lost 3; bases outside the gene matches: 7. CDR3 region: CASSLYGRARTDTQYF. CDR3 nucleotide sequence: TGCGCCAGCAGCTTGTACGGGAGGGCACGGACAGATACGCAGTATTTT.